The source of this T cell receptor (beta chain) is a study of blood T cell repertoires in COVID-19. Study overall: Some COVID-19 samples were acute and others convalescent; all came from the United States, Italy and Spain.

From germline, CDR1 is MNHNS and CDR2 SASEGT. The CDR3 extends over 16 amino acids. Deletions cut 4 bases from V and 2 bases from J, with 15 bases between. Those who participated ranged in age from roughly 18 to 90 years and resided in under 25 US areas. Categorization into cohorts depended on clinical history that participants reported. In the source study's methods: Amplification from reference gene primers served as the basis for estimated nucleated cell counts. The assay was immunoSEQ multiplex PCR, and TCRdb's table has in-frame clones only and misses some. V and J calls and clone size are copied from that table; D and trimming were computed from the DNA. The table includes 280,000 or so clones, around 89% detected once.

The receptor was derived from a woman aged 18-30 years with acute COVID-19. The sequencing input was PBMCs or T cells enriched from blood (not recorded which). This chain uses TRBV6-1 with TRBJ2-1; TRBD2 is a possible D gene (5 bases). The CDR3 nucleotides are TGTGCCAGCAGTGCCTTCCTAGCCACCACCTACAATGAGCAGTTCTTC. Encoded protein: CASSAFLATTYNEQFF.